These 5 T cell receptor beta chains share one sample of origin, sequenced in a study of T-cell reconstitution after alpha-beta-depleted transplantation in children. Unique molecular identifiers featured in how the TCRbeta library was prepared. TCRdb called the PCR reads again in MiXCR, with one record for every CDR3 protein. Of 230,000 or so distinct CDR3 sequences in the sample, approximately 12% are singletons; the top ten hold 2.6%. This specimen was PBMCs from the stem cell graft donor, taken from the stem cell graft. These receptors all come from a human donor who donated a stem cell graft to a child with acute lymphoblastic leukemia.

This clonotype was observed many times. The chain employs TRBV10-2 and TRBJ1-1; D not certain. The V gene lost 0 bases and the J gene lost 1 base, with 15 bases spanning the gap. The CDR3 has 17 amino acids. CDR1 and CDR2 (germline): WSHSY, SAAADI. CDR3 bases: TGCGCCAGCAGTGAGTCGGTAGGGAGACGGACGAACACTGAAGCTTTCTTT. Protein product: CASSESVGRRTNTEAFF.

This clonotype came up many times. The chain recombines TRBV5-1 with TRBJ2-7; possibly TRBD2 for D (6 bases). The CDR3 length is 12 residues. CDR1 is SGHRS, CDR2 YFSETQ, per germline. Trimming stripped 7 bases from V and 3 bases from J, with 11 bases between. CDR3 residues: CASSRGSYEQYF. CDR3 bases: TGCGCCAGCTCCCGGGGGAGCTACGAGCAGTACTTC.

This clonotype was observed many times. The chain combines TRBV20-1 with TRBJ2-3; possibly TRBD2 for D (5 bases). Germline V gives CDR1 DFQATT, CDR2 SNEGSKA (reference sequence). CDR3 length: 14 amino acids. V was trimmed by 6 bases and J by 2 bases, leaving 15 bases between them. This chain's CDR3 is CSAGVIHDTDTQYF. DNA for the CDR3: TGCAGTGCCGGGGTCATTCATGACACAGATACGCAGTATTTT.

This clonotype showed up just a few times. One end of the junction is discordant with germline, which a read error may explain. The chain joins TRBV7-2 to TRBJ2-7; D is unresolved. The CDR3 totals 14 residues. Germline assignment: CDR1 SGHTA and CDR2 FQGNSA. CDR3 region: CAGSFDTFSYEQYF. CDR3 bases: TGTGCCGGCAGCTTCGACACTTTCTCCTACGAGCAGTACTTC. The full variable domain, completed using reference TRBV7-2 and TRBJ2-7, is GAGVSQSPSNKVTEKGKDVELRCDPISGHTALYWYRQSLGQGLEFLIYFQGNSAPDKSGLPSDRFSAERTGGSVSTLTIQRTQQEDSAVYLCAGSFDTFSYEQYFGPGTRLTVT.

This clonotype was observed at least ten times. V is TRBV12-3 or TRBV12-4 and J is TRBJ2-3, with 8 bases aligning to TRBD2. The CDR3 length is 15 residues. J gave up 0 bases and V 3 bases, and 2 bases lay outside the gene matches. The CDR3 bases are TGTGCCAGCAGTTTGGTAGCGGGGAGCACAGATACGCAGTATTTT. Amino acids: CASSLVAGSTDTQYF.